This TCR beta chain derives from a study of Ad26.COV2.S vaccination and SARS-CoV-2 variants. Study-level results: Reported post-vaccination CD8+ and CD4+ T cell responses to spike showed substantial breadth.

Germline CDR1 reads LGHNA; CDR2 reads YSLEER. V lost 3 bases to trimming and J lost 6 bases, with 12 bases between them. The CDR3 covers 15 residues. This clone was picked up a small number of times. The target antigen is unknown. As for treatment: about 20 received Ad26.COV2.S at low or high dose, single or two shots; roughly five received placebo; per-sample allocation not given. Sample collection was performed on day 63 after the first vaccine or placebo injection. As its vector, the vaccine had Ad26, which expressed Wuhan-strain SARS-CoV-2 spike. Clones were read by immunoSEQ multiplex PCR, and TCRdb kept only the in-frame ones, dropping some. The repertoire holds about 350,000 clones, 80% to 90% seen once, with 2.5% to 3.5% in the top ten.

Specimen: peripheral blood, collected in a trial of Ad26.COV2.S vaccine versus placebo. The V gene is TRBV4-3, the J gene TRBJ1-6; D might be TRBD1 (6 bases). This clonotype was sampled from a person aged 18 to 65 who received the Ad26.COV2.S COVID-19 vaccine or a placebo. CDR3 sequence: CASSQSTGPNSPLHF. The CDR3 DNA sequence: TGCGCCAGCAGCCAGTCGACAGGACCTAATTCACCCCTCCACTTT.